These T cell receptor beta chains were read from a single sample in a study of Graves' ophthalmopathy and Graves' hyperthyroidism. TCRdb independently ran MiXCR on the multiplex PCR reads; one entry per CDR3 protein. The sample has 260,000 or so distinct CDR3 sequences, roughly 50% seen once. What was sequenced was peripheral blood. The receptor source for this set is an adult man with Graves' ophthalmopathy. CDR3s include the opening cysteine and the closing phenylalanine or tryptophan. The D gene is left open where the match is weak. A row's size may be missing; if present it is once, few, many or a size class.

. | TRBJ2-5 | . | TRBV10-2 | TGCGCCAGCAGTGACCAGGGGGGCGGAGAGACCCAGTACTTC | CASSDQGGGETQYF
. | TRBJ1-5 | . | TRBV12-3/TRBV12-4 | TGTGCCAGCACCCTAACAAGCTCGCGACAGCCCCAGCATTTT | CASTLTSSRQPQHF
. | TRBJ2-2 | few | TRBV15 | TGTGCCACCAGCAGGGTTAGCGGGACAGGGACCGGGGAGCTGTTTTTT | CATSRVSGTGTGELFF
TRBD1 | TRBJ2-7 | few | TRBV6-5 | TGTGCCAGCTATCCGACAGGGGCCGTTAGGACCTACGAGCAGTACTTC | CASYPTGAVRTYEQYF
. | TRBJ2-2 | . | TRBV15 | TGTGCCACCAGCAGAGAATCGGGCGGGGAGCTGTTTTTT | CATSRESGGELFF
TRBD1 | TRBJ1-5 | few | TRBV2 | TGTGCCAGCAGTGCCAGGGGGCCTCAGCCCCAGCATTTT | CASSARGPQPQHF
. | TRBJ2-7 | . | TRBV5-8 | TGTGCCAGCAGCCCCTTTACTAGGGTGCGGTCCCCCTACGAGCAGTACTTC | CASSPFTRVRSPYEQYF
. | TRBJ2-7 | few | TRBV29-1 | TGCAGCGTTGCTGCTCCATACGAGCAGTACTTC | CSVAAPYEQYF
TRBD1 | TRBJ2-5 | . | TRBV12-3/TRBV12-4 | TGTGCCAGCAGCTACTCCGGGACAGGGGGCTTCGAGACCCAGTACTTC | CASSYSGTGGFETQYF
. | TRBJ2-6 | few | TRBV5-6 | TGTGCCAGCAGCTTGTCAGGAGGGGCCAACGTCCTGACTTTC | CASSLSGGANVLTF
. | TRBJ2-5 | few | TRBV7-9 | TGTGCCAGCAGCCAAACTCAAGAGACCCAGTACTTC | CASSQTQETQYF
. | TRBJ1-3 | few | TRBV7-8 | TGTGCCAGCAGACCAGACAGGAGCTCTGGAAACACCATATATTTT | CASRPDRSSGNTIYF
TRBD1 | TRBJ2-7 | few | TRBV4-1 | TGCGCCAGCAGCCAAGGGACAGGGGGGGCCTACGAGCAGTACTTC | CASSQGTGGAYEQYF
TRBD1 | TRBJ1-2 | few | TRBV9 | TGTGCCAGCAGCGTAGAGGTGACAGGGGGTTTTGGCTACACCTTC | CASSVEVTGGFGYTF
. | TRBJ2-7 | once | TRBV28 | TGTGCCAGCACCCCGGGCCTAATCTACGAGCAGTACTTC | CASTPGLIYEQYF
TRBD2 | TRBJ2-5 | . | TRBV12-3/TRBV12-4 | TGTGCCAGCAGCTCCGGGACTAGCGGAGTCCAAGAGACCCAGTACTTC | CASSSGTSGVQETQYF
TRBD1 | TRBJ1-5 | . | TRBV2 | TGTGCCAGCAGTGAAAACAGGGGAGTCCAAGAGACCCAGCATTTT | CASSENRGVQETQHF
TRBD1 | TRBJ1-4 | . | TRBV10-3 | TGTGCCAGCAATTTACTTCAGCGGACAGGGGATGAAAAACTGTTTTTT | CASNLLQRTGDEKLFF
TRBD2 | TRBJ2-7 | few | TRBV7-2 | TGTGCCAGCAGCTCTACTAGCGGGAGCGCCTACGAGCAGTACTTC | CASSSTSGSAYEQYF
. | TRBJ1-1 | . | TRBV15 | TGTGCCACCAGCCCCCCGGGGGGGAGTACTGAAGCTTTCTTT | CATSPPGGSTEAFF
. | TRBJ1-4 | . | TRBV2 | TGTGCCAGCAGTGTTCGGGGGGCTGAAAAACTGTTTTTT | CASSVRGAEKLFF
. | TRBJ2-7 | . | TRBV6-5 | TGTGCCAGCAGCTCGAACCCGGGCCATACCTACGAGCAGTACTTC | CASSSNPGHTYEQYF
TRBD1 | TRBJ2-7 | . | TRBV2 | TGTGCCAGCAACAGACAGGGGGGGGTATACGAGCAGTACTTC | CASNRQGGVYEQYF
. | TRBJ2-7 | . | TRBV2 | TGTGCCAGCAGTTTGAGGAGGGTCGGCTCCTACGAGCAGTACTTC | CASSLRRVGSYEQYF
. | TRBJ2-7 | few | TRBV20-1 | TGCAGTGCTGGGACGGGCGTTGAATACGAGCAGTACTTC | CSAGTGVEYEQYF
. | TRBJ2-1 | . | TRBV9 | TGTGCCAGCAGCGAGATAGGGGACTTCGCCTACAATGAGCAGTTCTTC | CASSEIGDFAYNEQFF
. | TRBJ1-1 | few | TRBV7-9 | TGTGCCAGCAGCCTTAGGCAGCTGAACACTGAAGCTTTCTTT | CASSLRQLNTEAFF
. | TRBJ2-2 | . | TRBV10-1 | TGCGCCAGCAGTGATGAACAGGGACTCGGCACCGGGGAGCTGTTTTTT | CASSDEQGLGTGELFF
. | TRBJ2-6 | . | TRBV7-6 | TGTGCCAGCAGCTTAGCCCGCAGGGGGGCTGGGGCCAACGTCCTGACTTTC | CASSLARRGAGANVLTF
. | TRBJ1-5 | . | TRBV2 | TGTGCCAGCTTTGAGGGGGGTAGCAATCAGCCCCAGCATTTT | CASFEGGSNQPQHF
. | TRBJ1-1 | . | TRBV2 | TGTGCCAGCAGTCAATTGGAAGCTTTCTTT | CASSQLEAFF
TRBD1 | TRBJ1-1 | . | TRBV2 | TGTGCCAGCTCTGGACAGGGGGCGACTGAAGCTTTCTTT | CASSGQGATEAFF
TRBD1 | TRBJ1-5 | . | TRBV6-6 | TGTGCCAGCAGTCCCCGGACAGGAATAAGGCCCCAGCATTTT | CASSPRTGIRPQHF
. | TRBJ1-2 | . | TRBV27 | TGTGCCAGCAGTTTACGGCAGGGGAACGGCTACACCTTC | CASSLRQGNGYTF
. | TRBJ1-4 | once | TRBV29-1 | TGCAGCGTTGAAGATATCGGGCAGGGTATTGATGAAAAACTGTTTTTT | CSVEDIGQGIDEKLFF
TRBD2 | TRBJ2-5 | few | TRBV10-2 | TGCGCCAGCAGTGTTCAGCGGGGGGGGGGCCTAGGGGGTGACCAGTACTTC | CASSVQRGGGLGGDQYF